The present TCR beta chain was sequenced within a study of control samples from healthy donors and cancer patients. This CDR3 region has 15 residues. V gave up 2 bases and J gave up 1 base, with 10 bases separating them. Germline V gene sequence: CDR1 KGHDR, CDR2 SFDVKD. The repertoire was sequenced with immunoSEQ multiplex PCR; TCRdb's copy has only in-frame clones and lacks some. The sample holds tens of thousands of clones, roughly 91% seen once. In regard to this clone: The sample has other DNA sequences that encode this CDR3 too.

The specimen was blood. The chain has TRBV24-1 and TRBJ1-1, with D perhaps matching TRBD1 (5 bases). This TCR was recovered from a woman in her sixties or seventies in good health. The CDR3 sequence is CATSDSRGGNTEAFF. In nucleotides, the CDR3 is TGTGCCACCAGTGATTCCCGTGGGGGGAACACTGAAGCTTTCTTT.